Listed here is a single TCR beta chain. Source study methods: The assay estimated nucleated cells by amplifying reference gene primers. Generated by immunoSEQ multiplex PCR, the TCRdb table keeps only in-frame clones and is missing some. The V and J calls and clone size come from that table; D and trimming were worked out from the DNA. The sample has 400,000 to 450,000 clones, 80% to 90% seen once. V was shortened by 6 bases and J by 4 bases, with 21 bases between the two germline ends. Looked up from germline, CDR1 is SQVTM and CDR2 is ANQGSEA. The CDR3 is 15 amino acids. The data are from a study of blood T cell repertoires in COVID-19. Study-wide context: Samples of COVID-19 (acute and convalescent) were obtained from the United States, Italy and Spain.

This chain links TRBV29-1 with TRBJ1-1; perhaps TRBD1 as D (6 bases). Sequenced: peripheral blood. This TCR was sampled from a woman in her thirties with active or convalescent COVID-19. The CDR3 bases are TGCAGCGTGGGGTTTGTGGGCAGGGGTGGCACTGAAGCTTTCTTT. Translation gives CSVGFVGRGGTEAFF.